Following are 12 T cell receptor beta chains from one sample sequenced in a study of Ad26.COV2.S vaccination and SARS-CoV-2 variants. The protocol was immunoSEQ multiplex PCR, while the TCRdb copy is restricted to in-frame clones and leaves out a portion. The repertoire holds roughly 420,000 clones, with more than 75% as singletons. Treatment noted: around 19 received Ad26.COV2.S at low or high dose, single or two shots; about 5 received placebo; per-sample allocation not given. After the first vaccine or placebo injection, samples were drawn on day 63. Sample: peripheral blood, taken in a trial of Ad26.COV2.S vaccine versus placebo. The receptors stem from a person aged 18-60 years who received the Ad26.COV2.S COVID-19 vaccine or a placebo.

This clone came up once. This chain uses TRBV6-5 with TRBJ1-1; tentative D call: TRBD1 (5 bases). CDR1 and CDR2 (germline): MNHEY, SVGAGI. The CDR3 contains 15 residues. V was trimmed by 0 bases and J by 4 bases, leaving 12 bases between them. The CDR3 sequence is CASSYSYRMVTEAFF. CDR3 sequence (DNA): TGTGCCAGCAGTTACTCTTACAGGATGGTCACTGAAGCTTTCTTT.

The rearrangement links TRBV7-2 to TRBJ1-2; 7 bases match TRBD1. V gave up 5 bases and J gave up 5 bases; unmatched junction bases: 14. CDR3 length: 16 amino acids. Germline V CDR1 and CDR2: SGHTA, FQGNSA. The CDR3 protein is CASSDGQVPLVYGYTF. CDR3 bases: TGTGCCAGCAGCGACGGACAGGTTCCCCTCGTTTATGGCTACACCTTC.

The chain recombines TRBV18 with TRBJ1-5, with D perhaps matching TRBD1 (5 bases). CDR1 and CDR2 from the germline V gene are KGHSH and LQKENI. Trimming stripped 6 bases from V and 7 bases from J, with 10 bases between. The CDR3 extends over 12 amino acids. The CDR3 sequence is CASSGGNQPQHF. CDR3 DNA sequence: TGTGCCAGCTCCGGGGGGAACCAGCCCCAGCATTTT.

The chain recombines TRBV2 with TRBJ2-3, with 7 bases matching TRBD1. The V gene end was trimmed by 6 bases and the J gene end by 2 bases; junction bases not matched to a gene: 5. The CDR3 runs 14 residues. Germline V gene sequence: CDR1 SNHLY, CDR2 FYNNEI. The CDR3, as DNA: TGTGCCAGCAGACGACAGGGAATCACAGATACGCAGTATTTT. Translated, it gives CASRRQGITDTQYF. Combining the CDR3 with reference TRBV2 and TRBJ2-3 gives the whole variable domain EPEVTQTPSHQVTQMGQEVILRCVPISNHLYFYWYRQILGQKVEFLVSFYNNEISEKSEIFDDQFSVERPDGSNFTLKIRSTKLEDSAMYFCASRRQGITDTQYFGPGTRLTVL.

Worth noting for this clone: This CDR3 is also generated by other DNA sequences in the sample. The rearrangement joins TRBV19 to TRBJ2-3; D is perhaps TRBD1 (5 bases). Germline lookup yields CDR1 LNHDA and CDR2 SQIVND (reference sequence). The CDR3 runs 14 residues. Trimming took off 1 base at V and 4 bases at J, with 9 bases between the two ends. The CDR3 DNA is TGTGCCAGTAGTATAGGGCAGGGCGCAGATACGCAGTATTTT. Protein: CASSIGQGADTQYF.

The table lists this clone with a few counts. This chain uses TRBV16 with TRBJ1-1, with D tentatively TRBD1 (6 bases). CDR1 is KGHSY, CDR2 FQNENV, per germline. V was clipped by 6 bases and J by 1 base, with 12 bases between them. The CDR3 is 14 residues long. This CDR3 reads CASSPGGRNTEAFF. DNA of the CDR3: TGTGCCAGCAGTCCTGGGGGCAGGAACACTGAAGCTTTCTTT.

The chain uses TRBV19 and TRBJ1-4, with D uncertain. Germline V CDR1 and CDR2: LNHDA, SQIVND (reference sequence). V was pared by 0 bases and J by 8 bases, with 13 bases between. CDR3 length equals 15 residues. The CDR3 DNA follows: TGTGCCAGTAGTATAGATTTTACGAGGAGGGAAAAACTGTTTTTT. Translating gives CASSIDFTRREKLFF.

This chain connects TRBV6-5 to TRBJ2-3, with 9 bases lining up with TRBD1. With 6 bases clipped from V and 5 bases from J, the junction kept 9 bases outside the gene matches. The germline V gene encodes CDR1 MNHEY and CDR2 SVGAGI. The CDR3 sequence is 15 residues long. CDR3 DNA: TGTGCCAGCAGAAAACAGGGGGCGCAAGTAGATACGCAGTATTTT. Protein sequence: CASRKQGAQVDTQYF.

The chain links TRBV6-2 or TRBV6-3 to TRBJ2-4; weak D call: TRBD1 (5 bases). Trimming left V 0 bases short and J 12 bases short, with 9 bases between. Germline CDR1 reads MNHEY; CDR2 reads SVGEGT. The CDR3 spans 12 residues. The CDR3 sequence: CASSYSIQAQYF. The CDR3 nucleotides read TGTGCCAGCAGTTACTCGATACAGGCTCAGTACTTC.

The chain's CDR3 is CASSQEVTMGGSEKLFF. In nucleotides, the CDR3 is TGTGCCAGCAGCCAAGAGGTCACCATGGGCGGTAGTGAAAAACTGTTTTTT. V gene TRBV4-2 combines with J gene TRBJ1-4; D is unresolved. The CDR3 sequence is 17 residues long. Germline V gene data show CDR1 as LGHNA and CDR2 as YNFKEQ. Trimming left V 0 bases short and J 7 bases short, with 18 bases between.

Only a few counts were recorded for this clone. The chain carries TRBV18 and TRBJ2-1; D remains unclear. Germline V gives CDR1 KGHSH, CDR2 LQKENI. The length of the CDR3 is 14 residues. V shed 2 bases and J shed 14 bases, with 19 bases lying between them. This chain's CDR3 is CASSPRTDPRGEFF. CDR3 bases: TGTGCCAGCTCACCAAGAACAGACCCCCGCGGAGAGTTCTTC.

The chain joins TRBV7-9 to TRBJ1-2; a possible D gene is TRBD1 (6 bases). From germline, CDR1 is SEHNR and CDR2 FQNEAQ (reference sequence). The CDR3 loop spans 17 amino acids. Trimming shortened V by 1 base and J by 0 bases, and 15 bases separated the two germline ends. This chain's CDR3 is CASSLGVIGGANYGYTF. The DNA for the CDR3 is TGTGCCAGCAGCTTAGGAGTTATAGGGGGAGCTAACTATGGCTACACCTTC.